The present TCR beta chain was sequenced within a study of post-analysis software for immune sequencing data. In the study overall: Relapsing-remitting, secondary progressive and progressive-relapsing multiple sclerosis courses were included.

Per germline, CDR1 ENHRY and CDR2 SYGVKD. This CDR3 has 13 amino acids. The V gene lost 5 bases and the J gene lost 7 bases, with 15 bases spanning the gap. Findings of the study overall: Versus controls, multiple sclerosis patients showed significantly lower diversity (normalized Chao1). Patients showed TRBV5-6, TRBV5-1 and TRBV20-1 among five TRBV segments more frequent than in controls. The F measure placed samples prepared in the same batch into strongly shared clusters.

Comments on this clonotype: What it binds is not known.

Every TCR beta cDNA library bore unique molecular identifiers. Input populations of roughly 0.9 to 10 million T cells gave rise to roughly 500,000 cDNA molecules. MiXCR was run by TCRdb on the PCR reads, yielding one entry per CDR3 protein. The data contain roughly 650,000 distinct CDR3 sequences, approximately 60% of them singletons. The sample taken for sequencing was blood. This chain links TRBV10-3 with TRBJ2-7; either TRBD1 or TRBD2 may supply D (5 bases each). The origin of this receptor is a girl aged 2 to 9 with multiple sclerosis. CDR3 in amino acids: CAISPGPPGEQYF. The CDR3 DNA follows: TGTGCCATCAGTCCGGGACCGCCGGGGGAGCAGTACTTC.